Listed below are T cell receptor beta chains from one sample, sequenced in a study of shared clonotypes between healthy human individuals. TCRdb keeps only in-frame clones here, not all; method: immunoSEQ multiplex PCR. Of some 2.4 million clones in the sample, over 85% are singletons; the top ten hold roughly 0.36%. Sequencing input: naive CD4+ T cells from PBMCs. These receptors were obtained from a man between 18 and 35 years old in good health. Some clones in this sample may be carry-over from other donors' samples. CDR3s include the opening cysteine and the closing phenylalanine or tryptophan. D genes are given only for firm matches. Rows give clone size only sometimes, using once, few, many, or a class for an expanded clone.

>14|-|TRBV19|-|TRBJ2-7
CASSTGQPSYEQYF
TGTGCCAGTAGTACCGGCCAGCCCTCCTACGAGCAGTACTTC
>14|-|TRBV9|once|TRBJ2-5
CASSVLDSVETQYF
TGTGCCAGCAGCGTTCTGGACAGTGTAGAGACCCAGTACTTC
>15|TRBD2|TRBV6-6|once|TRBJ2-3
CASSPRGGAADTQYF
TGTGCCAGCAGCCCTCGGGGGGGGGCCGCAGATACGCAGTATTTT
>15|-|TRBV4-1|once|TRBJ1-5
CASSQGRGSYQPQHF
TGCGCCAGCAGCCAAGGCCGCGGCAGCTATCAGCCCCAGCATTTT
>17|TRBD1|TRBV18|-|TRBJ1-2
CASSRELIQGAGYGYTF
TGTGCCAGCTCACGAGAACTCATCCAGGGGGCTGGCTATGGCTACACCTTC
>18|-|TRBV5-1|-|TRBJ2-2
CASSFGRPGVWDTGELFF
TGCGCCAGCAGCTTCGGACGGCCGGGGGTTTGGGACACCGGGGAGCTGTTTTTT
>13|-|TRBV5-1|-|TRBJ1-4
CASSLGVNEKLFF
TGCGCCAGCAGCTTAGGGGTCAATGAAAAACTGTTTTTT
>15|TRBD1|TRBV6-5|-|TRBJ1-5
CASSPLWTGDQPQHF
TGTGCCAGCAGTCCCCTGTGGACAGGAGATCAGCCCCAGCATTTT
>12|-|TRBV7-9|-|TRBJ2-3
CASSISTDTQYF
TGTGCCAGCAGCATAAGCACAGATACGCAGTATTTT
>17|TRBD1|TRBV5-1|once|TRBJ1-2
CASSLGSGQGTNYGYTF
TGCGCCAGCAGCTTGGGCTCAGGACAGGGGACTAACTATGGCTACACCTTC
>13|-|TRBV7-9|few|TRBJ1-5
CASSATSNQPQHF
TGTGCCAGCAGCGCCACAAGCAATCAGCCCCAGCATTTT
>14|TRBD1|TRBV5-6|-|TRBJ1-5
CASSRTGIDQPQHF
TGTGCCAGCAGCCGGACAGGGATCGATCAGCCCCAGCATTTT
>12|-|TRBV28|-|TRBJ1-2
CASSFRQYGYTF
TGTGCCAGCAGTTTCAGACAGTATGGCTACACCTTC
>13|-|TRBV10-3|-|TRBJ2-1
CAISTGAENEQFF
TGTGCCATCAGTACGGGAGCAGAAAATGAGCAGTTCTTC
>11|-|TRBV5-6|-|TRBJ2-1
CASRRGYEQFF
TGTGCCTCGCGGAGGGGTTATGAGCAGTTCTTC
>16|TRBD1|TRBV7-3|-|TRBJ2-1
CASSNSGTGGYNEQFF
TGTGCCAGCAGCAACTCCGGGACAGGGGGCTACAATGAGCAGTTCTTC
>14|-|TRBV7-9|-|TRBJ1-1
CASSLRTVDTEAFF
TGTGCCAGCAGCCTAAGGACAGTGGACACTGAAGCTTTCTTT
>13|-|TRBV9|-|TRBJ2-5
CASSVEGRETQYF
TGTGCCAGCAGCGTGGAGGGAAGGGAGACCCAGTACTTC
>14|TRBD1|TRBV19|-|TRBJ1-5
CASSTDRDSSPQHF
TGTGCCAGTAGTACTGACAGGGACAGCTCGCCCCAGCATTTT
>18|-|TRBV15|-|TRBJ1-1
CATSRVPTPTGRYTEAFF
TGTGCCACCAGCAGAGTCCCAACCCCGACAGGCCGTTACACTGAAGCTTTCTTT
>16|TRBD1|TRBV29-1|-|TRBJ1-1
CSVARDRGTLNTEAFF
TGCAGCGTCGCGAGGGACAGGGGGACCTTGAACACTGAAGCTTTCTTT
>12|-|TRBV29-1|-|TRBJ1-2
CSGGVGKYGYTF
TGCAGCGGAGGGGTGGGAAAGTATGGCTACACCTTC
>13|-|TRBV5-5|few|TRBJ1-5
CASSTGNRGTQHF
TGTGCCAGCAGCACGGGCAACCGGGGGACCCAGCATTTT
>15|TRBD1|TRBV5-1|-|TRBJ1-1
CASSLRTGQNTEAFF
TGCGCCAGCAGCTTACGGACAGGGCAGAACACTGAAGCTTTCTTT
>14|TRBD1|TRBV29-1|-|TRBJ1-4
CSVEEGQGVGKLFF
TGCAGCGTTGAAGAGGGACAGGGGGTGGGAAAACTGTTTTTT
>15|-|TRBV28|-|TRBJ1-2
CASNLGPDLNYGYTF
TGTGCCAGCAACCTCGGCCCGGACCTAAACTATGGCTACACCTTC
>16|-|TRBV5-6|-|TRBJ1-4
CASSLYGGMTNEKLFF
TGTGCCAGCAGCTTGTATGGGGGTATGACTAATGAAAAACTGTTTTTT
>17|-|TRBV4-2|-|TRBJ2-2
CASSHPAGYLNTGELFF
TGTGCCAGCAGCCACCCCGCCGGCTATCTGAACACCGGGGAGCTGTTTTTT